The present T cell receptor beta chain was sequenced within a study of T cell responses to AZD1222 COVID-19 vaccine. In the study overall: Recipients boosted at about 4 weeks or about 12 weeks are pooled.

This clone was counted between two and nine times. Its target is unknown. Study-level points and caveats: Donors in the cohort were predominantly white British and more often female, and clonal diversity was possibly underestimated.

The protocol was immunoSEQ multiplex PCR, while the TCRdb copy is restricted to in-frame clones and leaves out a portion. The sample includes approximately 130,000 clones, 80% to 95% of them seen just once. CDR3 length: 13 amino acids. The germline V gene encodes CDR1 SGHDT and CDR2 YYEEEE. Trimming stripped 0 bases from V and 5 bases from J, with 8 bases between. This sequence was found in an adult in good health. The starting material was peripheral blood, obtained on day 0 of AZD1222 vaccination. The chain couples TRBV5-6 to TRBJ1-1; D is unclear. CDR3 sequence reads: CASSLEAVTEAFF. CDR3 sequence (DNA): TGTGCCAGCAGCTTGGAGGCAGTTACTGAAGCTTTCTTT.